A selection of T cell receptor beta chains follows, all from one sample in a study of Graves' ophthalmopathy and Graves' hyperthyroidism. MiXCR, run by TCRdb on the multiplex PCR reads, gives a single entry per CDR3 protein. Of about 220,000 distinct CDR3 sequences listed, 20% to 25% were seen once; the top ten hold around two fifths. Sequencing was done on a sample of peripheral blood. The receptors stem from a woman aged 50 to 60 with Graves' ophthalmopathy. CDR3s include the opening cysteine and the closing phenylalanine or tryptophan. Clone size is stated in some rows and not others, as once, few, many or a class when expanded.

clone_size: many
v_call: TRBV6-1
j_call: TRBJ1-5
cdr3_aa: CASSGLGSHNQPQHF

clone_size: many
v_call: TRBV15
j_call: TRBJ1-2
cdr3_aa: CATSPRTGGAGGYTF

clone_size: many
v_call: TRBV5-6
j_call: TRBJ1-2
cdr3_aa: CASSLYPEHFYGYTF

clone_size: many
v_call: TRBV28
j_call: TRBJ2-7
cdr3_aa: CASAGQGAREQYF

clone_size: -
v_call: TRBV6-2/TRBV6-3
j_call: TRBJ2-7
cdr3_aa: CASSPGLHYEQYF

clone_size: -
v_call: TRBV30
j_call: TRBJ2-3
cdr3_aa: CAWRYGRTTDTQYF

clone_size: many
v_call: TRBV12-5
j_call: TRBJ1-1
cdr3_aa: CASGLVSGTGRPVTEAFF

clone_size: many
v_call: TRBV11-2
j_call: TRBJ2-6
cdr3_aa: CASSPARGGSANVLIF

clone_size: many
v_call: TRBV29-1
j_call: TRBJ2-5
cdr3_aa: CSVGGRETQYF

clone_size: many
v_call: TRBV12-3/TRBV12-4
j_call: TRBJ1-2
cdr3_aa: CASSLQDRNYGYTF

clone_size: many
v_call: TRBV7-8
j_call: TRBJ1-5
cdr3_aa: CASSVGVGNQPQHF

clone_size: -
v_call: TRBV27
j_call: TRBJ1-6
cdr3_aa: CASSPGTGDSPLHF

clone_size: few
v_call: TRBV7-9
j_call: TRBJ1-6
cdr3_aa: CASSLVGRGNSPLHF

clone_size: many
v_call: TRBV11-2
j_call: TRBJ2-7
cdr3_aa: CASSSLAGFYEQYF

clone_size: -
v_call: TRBV12-3/TRBV12-4
j_call: TRBJ1-6
cdr3_aa: CASSPGTSYNSPLHF

clone_size: few
v_call: TRBV28
j_call: TRBJ2-7
cdr3_aa: CASATVTYEQYF

clone_size: many
v_call: TRBV5-5
j_call: TRBJ2-5
cdr3_aa: CASSSGGVLTQYF

clone_size: few
v_call: TRBV19
j_call: TRBJ1-5
cdr3_aa: CASSTNGGDNQPQHF